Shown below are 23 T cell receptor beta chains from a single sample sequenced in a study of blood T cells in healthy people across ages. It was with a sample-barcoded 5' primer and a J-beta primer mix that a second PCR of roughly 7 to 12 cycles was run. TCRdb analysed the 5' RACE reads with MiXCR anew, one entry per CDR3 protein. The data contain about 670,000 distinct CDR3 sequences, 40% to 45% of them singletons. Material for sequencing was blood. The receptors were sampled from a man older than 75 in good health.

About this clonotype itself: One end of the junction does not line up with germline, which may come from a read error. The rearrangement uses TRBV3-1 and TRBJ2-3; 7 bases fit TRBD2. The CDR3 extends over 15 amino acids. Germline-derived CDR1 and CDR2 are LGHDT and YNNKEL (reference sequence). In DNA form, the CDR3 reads TGTGCCAGCAGCCAAACTAGCGTCCGCACAGATGCGCAGTATTTT. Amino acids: CASSQTSVRTDAQYF.

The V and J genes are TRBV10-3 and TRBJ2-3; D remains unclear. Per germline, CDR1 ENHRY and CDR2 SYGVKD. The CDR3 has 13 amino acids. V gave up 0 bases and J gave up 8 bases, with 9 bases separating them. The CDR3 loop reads CAISESKAATQYF. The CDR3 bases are TGTGCCATCAGTGAGTCGAAAGCTGCTACGCAGTATTTT.

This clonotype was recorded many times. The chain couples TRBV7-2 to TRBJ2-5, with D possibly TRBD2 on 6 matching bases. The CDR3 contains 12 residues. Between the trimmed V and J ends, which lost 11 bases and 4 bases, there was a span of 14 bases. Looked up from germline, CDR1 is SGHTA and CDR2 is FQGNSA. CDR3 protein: CASRAGGETQYF. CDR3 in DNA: TGTGCCTCCCGGGCCGGGGGAGAGACCCAGTACTTC.

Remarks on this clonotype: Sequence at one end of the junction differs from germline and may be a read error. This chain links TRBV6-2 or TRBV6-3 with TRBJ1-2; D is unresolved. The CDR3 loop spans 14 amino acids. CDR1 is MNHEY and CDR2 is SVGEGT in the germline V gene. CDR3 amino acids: CASRQSGDLYGHTF. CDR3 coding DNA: TGTGCCAGCAGGCAAAGCGGGGATCTCTATGGCCACACCTTC.

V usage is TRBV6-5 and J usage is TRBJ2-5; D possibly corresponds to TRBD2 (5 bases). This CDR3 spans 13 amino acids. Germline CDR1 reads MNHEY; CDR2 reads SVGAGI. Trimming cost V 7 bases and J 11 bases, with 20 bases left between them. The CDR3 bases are TGTGCCAGCACCAACCCGCCCGGGGATGAGCAGTACTTC. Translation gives CASTNPPGDEQYF.

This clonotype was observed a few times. The CDR3 region is CASKRAGTDTQYF. Here the CDR3 DNA reads TGTGCCAGCAAACGAGCGGGCACAGATACGCAGTATTTT. This chain joins TRBV6-5 and TRBJ2-3, with a tentative D call TRBD2 (5 bases). The V gene's germline CDR1 is MNHEY and CDR2 SVGAGI. This CDR3 is 13 amino acids long. V dropped 7 bases and J dropped 1 base, with 9 bases sitting between them.

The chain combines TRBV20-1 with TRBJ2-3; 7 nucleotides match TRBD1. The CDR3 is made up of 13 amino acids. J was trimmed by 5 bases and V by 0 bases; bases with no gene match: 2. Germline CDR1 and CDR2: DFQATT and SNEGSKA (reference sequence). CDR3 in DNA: TGCAGTGCTAGAGATGCAGGGGGAGATACGCAGTATTTT. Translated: CSARDAGGDTQYF.

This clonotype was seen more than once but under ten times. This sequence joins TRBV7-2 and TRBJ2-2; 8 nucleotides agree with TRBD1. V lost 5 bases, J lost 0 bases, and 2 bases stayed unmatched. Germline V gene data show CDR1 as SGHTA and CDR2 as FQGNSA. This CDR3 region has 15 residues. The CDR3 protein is CASSPGQANTGELFF. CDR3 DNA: TGTGCCAGCAGCCCGGGACAGGCGAACACCGGGGAGCTGTTTTTT.

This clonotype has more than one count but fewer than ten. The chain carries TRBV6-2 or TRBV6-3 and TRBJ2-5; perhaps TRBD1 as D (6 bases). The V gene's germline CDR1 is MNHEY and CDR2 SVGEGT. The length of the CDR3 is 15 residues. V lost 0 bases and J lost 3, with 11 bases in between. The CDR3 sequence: CASSYSTGGKETQYF. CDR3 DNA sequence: TGTGCCAGCAGTTACTCGACAGGCGGCAAAGAGACCCAGTACTTC.

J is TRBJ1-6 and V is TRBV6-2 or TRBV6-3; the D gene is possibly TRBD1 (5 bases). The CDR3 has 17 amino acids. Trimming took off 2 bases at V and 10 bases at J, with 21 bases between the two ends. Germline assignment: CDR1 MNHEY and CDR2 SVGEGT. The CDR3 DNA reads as TGTGCCAGCAGTTACCCAGAAAGTCCAGGGACGGCGTCACCCCTCCACTTT. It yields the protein CASSYPESPGTASPLHF.

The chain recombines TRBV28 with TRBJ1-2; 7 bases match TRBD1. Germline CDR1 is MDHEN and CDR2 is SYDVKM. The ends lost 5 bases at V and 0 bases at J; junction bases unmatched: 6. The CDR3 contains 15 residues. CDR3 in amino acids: CASSQPRGANYGYTF. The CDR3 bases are TGTGCCAGCAGTCAACCCAGGGGGGCTAACTATGGCTACACCTTC.

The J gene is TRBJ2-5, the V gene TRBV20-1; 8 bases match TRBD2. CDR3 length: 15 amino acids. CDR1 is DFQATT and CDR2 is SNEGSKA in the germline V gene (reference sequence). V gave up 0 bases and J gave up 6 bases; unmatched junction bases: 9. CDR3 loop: CSARDTAAGAKTQYF. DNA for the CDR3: TGCAGTGCTAGAGATACGGCAGCGGGGGCCAAGACCCAGTACTTC.

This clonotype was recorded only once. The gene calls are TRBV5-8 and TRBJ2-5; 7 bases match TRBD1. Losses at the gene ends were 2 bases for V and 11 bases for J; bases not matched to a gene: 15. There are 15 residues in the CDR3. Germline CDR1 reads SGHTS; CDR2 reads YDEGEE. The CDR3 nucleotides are TGTGCCAGCAGCTTATACCAGGGGGTCTACAATGAGCAGTACTTC. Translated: CASSLYQGVYNEQYF. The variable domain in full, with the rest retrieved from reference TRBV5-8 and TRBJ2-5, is EAGVTQSPTHLIKTRGQQATLRCSPISGHTSVYWYQQALGLGLQFLLWYDEGEERNRGNFPPRFSGRQFPNYSSELNVNALELEDSALYLCASSLYQGVYNEQYFGPGTRLLVL.

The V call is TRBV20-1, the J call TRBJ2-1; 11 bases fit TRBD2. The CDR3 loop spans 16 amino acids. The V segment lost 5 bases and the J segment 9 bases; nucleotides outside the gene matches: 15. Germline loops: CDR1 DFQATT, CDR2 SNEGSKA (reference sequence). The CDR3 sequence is CSAEVPTSGRLTEQFF. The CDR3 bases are TGCAGTGCTGAAGTCCCCACTAGCGGGAGACTTACTGAGCAGTTCTTC.

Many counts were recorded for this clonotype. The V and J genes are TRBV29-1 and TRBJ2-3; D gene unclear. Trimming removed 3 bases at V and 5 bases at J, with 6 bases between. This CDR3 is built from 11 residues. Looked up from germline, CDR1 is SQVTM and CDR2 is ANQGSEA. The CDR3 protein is CSVDMVDTQYF. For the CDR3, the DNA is TGCAGCGTTGATATGGTAGATACGCAGTATTTT.

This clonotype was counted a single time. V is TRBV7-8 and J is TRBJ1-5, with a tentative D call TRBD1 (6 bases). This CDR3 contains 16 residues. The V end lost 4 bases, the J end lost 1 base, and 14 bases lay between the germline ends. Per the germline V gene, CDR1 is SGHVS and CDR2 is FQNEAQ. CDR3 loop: CASSSSGGLSNQPQHF. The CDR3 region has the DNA TGTGCCAGCAGCTCTAGTGGGGGGCTGAGCAATCAGCCCCAGCATTTT.

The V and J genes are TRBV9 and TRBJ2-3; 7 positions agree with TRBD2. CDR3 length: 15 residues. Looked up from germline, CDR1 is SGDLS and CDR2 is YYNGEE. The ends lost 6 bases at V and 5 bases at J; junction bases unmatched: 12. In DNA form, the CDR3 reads TGTGCCAGCACCACCGGGACTAACCCGGAAGATACGCAGTATTTT. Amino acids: CASTTGTNPEDTQYF.

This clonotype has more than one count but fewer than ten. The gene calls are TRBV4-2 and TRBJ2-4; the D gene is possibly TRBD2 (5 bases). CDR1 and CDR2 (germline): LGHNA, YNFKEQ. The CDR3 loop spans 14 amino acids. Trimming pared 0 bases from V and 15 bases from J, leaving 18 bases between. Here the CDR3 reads CASSQDATALGVYF. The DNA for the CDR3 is TGTGCCAGCAGCCAAGATGCAACAGCCCTCGGGGTGTACTTC.

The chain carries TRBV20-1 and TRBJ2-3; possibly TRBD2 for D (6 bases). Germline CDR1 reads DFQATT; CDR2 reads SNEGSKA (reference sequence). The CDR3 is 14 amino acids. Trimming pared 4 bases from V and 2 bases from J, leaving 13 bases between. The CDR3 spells CSAIASDNTDTQYF. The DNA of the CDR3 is TGCAGTGCTATCGCTAGCGACAACACAGATACGCAGTATTTT.

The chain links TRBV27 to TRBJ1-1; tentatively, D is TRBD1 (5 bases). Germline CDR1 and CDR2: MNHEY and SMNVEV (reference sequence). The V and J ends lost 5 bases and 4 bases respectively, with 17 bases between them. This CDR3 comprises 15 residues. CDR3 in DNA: TGTGCCAGCAGTCCAGCATCGGGGGGGTTCACTGAAGCTTTCTTT. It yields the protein CASSPASGGFTEAFF.

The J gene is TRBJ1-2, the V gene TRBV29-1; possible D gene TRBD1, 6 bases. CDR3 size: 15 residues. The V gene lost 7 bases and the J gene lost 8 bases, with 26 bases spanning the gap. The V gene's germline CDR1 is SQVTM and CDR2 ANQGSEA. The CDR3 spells CSGGGVGGPRDGYTF. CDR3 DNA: TGCAGCGGGGGCGGGGTGGGGGGCCCACGAGACGGCTACACCTTC.

The CDR3 region has the DNA TGTGCCAGCAGCCTCGGACGGAGAGAGGAAGAGACCCAGTACTTC. Protein product: CASSLGRREEETQYF. V and J are TRBV3-1 and TRBJ2-5; no firm D call. Germline loops: CDR1 LGHDT, CDR2 YNNKEL (reference sequence). V dropped 4 bases and J dropped 3 bases, with 15 bases sitting between them. The CDR3 is 15 amino acids.

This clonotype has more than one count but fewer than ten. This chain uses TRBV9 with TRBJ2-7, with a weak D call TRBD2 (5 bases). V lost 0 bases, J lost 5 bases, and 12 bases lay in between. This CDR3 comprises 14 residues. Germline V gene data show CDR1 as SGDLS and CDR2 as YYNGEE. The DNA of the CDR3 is TGTGCCAGCAGCGTAGATCCGGGAAAGGACGAGCAGTACTTC. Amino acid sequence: CASSVDPGKDEQYF.